One and the same sample provided the 21 T cell receptor beta chains below, sequenced in a study of T cells in Graves' hyperthyroidism and ophthalmopathy. RNA transcripts provided the source from which TCR beta CDR3 regions were amplified. HTBI primers were the set used in a first-round RT-PCR of the TCR CDR3. TCRdb passed the multiplex PCR reads through MiXCR, listing each CDR3 protein once. The sample has about 590,000 distinct CDR3 sequences, around 14% seen once; the top ten hold around 7.3%. The sample comprised blood. The receptor source for this set is a woman aged 25 to 39 with Graves' hyperthyroidism.

The CDR3 DNA is TGCAGTGCTACACCTTTTACCGGGACTAGCGGGGGGGCCCGATCATTTGAGCAGTACTTC. It encodes CSATPFTGTSGGARSFEQYF. The V and J genes are TRBV20-1 and TRBJ2-7; 16 nucleotides line up with TRBD2. With V trimmed by 4 bases and J by 7 bases, 22 bases remained unmatched. Germline V gene lookup returns CDR1 DFQATT and CDR2 SNEGSKA (reference sequence). There are 20 residues in the CDR3.

Only a few counts were recorded for this clonotype. The DNA of the CDR3 is TGCGCCAGCAGCCCGACAGGGGGCCGTTACGAGCAGTACTTC. It specifies CASSPTGGRYEQYF. The chain has TRBV4-1 and TRBJ2-7, with 10 positions matching TRBD1. This CDR3 has 14 amino acids. Looked up from germline, CDR1 is MGHRA and CDR2 is YSYEKL. V trimming: 4 bases; J trimming: 4 bases; junction bases outside the gene matches: 4.

Only a few counts were recorded for this clonotype. The chain is built from TRBV3-1 and TRBJ1-5; tentative D call: TRBD1 (5 bases). Trimming shortened V by 5 bases and J by 2 bases, and 10 bases separated the two germline ends. Germline V lookup: CDR1 LGHDT, CDR2 YNNKEL (reference sequence). This CDR3 region has 14 residues. CDR3 protein: CASSRGLGNQPQHF. The CDR3 region has the DNA TGTGCCAGCAGCAGGGGATTAGGCAATCAGCCCCAGCATTTT.

This clonotype was seen more than once but under ten times. The gene calls are TRBV27 and TRBJ1-2; 8 bases match TRBD1. CDR1 MNHEY and CDR2 SMNVEV come from the germline V gene (reference sequence). The V gene end was trimmed by 8 bases and the J gene end by 0 bases; junction bases not matched to a gene: 5. The CDR3 extends over 14 amino acids. The CDR3 here is CASSGGSPNYGYTF. DNA of the CDR3: TGTGCCAGCTCAGGGGGCAGCCCTAACTATGGCTACACCTTC.

The chain joins TRBV11-2 to TRBJ2-1, with 10 bases fitting TRBD2. Trimming removed 7 bases from V and 13 bases from J; junction bases left unmatched: 13. Germline CDR1 reads SGHAT; CDR2 reads FQNNGV. This CDR3 contains 14 residues. The CDR3, as DNA: TGTGCCAGCACCGCAGCGGGAGGGCCATCGGGTCAGTTCTTC. Its protein product is CASTAAGGPSGQFF.

This clonotype was seen a single time. The V gene is TRBV7-9, the J gene TRBJ2-7; D ambiguous. Looked up from germline, CDR1 is SEHNR and CDR2 is FQNEAQ (reference sequence). The V end was cut by 5 bases, the J end by 0 bases, with 8 bases between. This CDR3 spans 13 amino acids. The CDR3 region has the DNA TGTGCCAGCAGCCCTTGTAGCTCCTACGAGCAGTACTTC. Translated: CASSPCSSYEQYF.

This clonotype was seen more than once but under ten times. The J gene is TRBJ2-7, the V gene TRBV27; D is possibly TRBD1 (6 bases). V dropped 7 bases and J dropped 6 bases, with 13 bases sitting between them. This CDR3 region has 12 residues. Germline V CDR1 and CDR2: MNHEY, SMNVEV (reference sequence). CDR3 nucleotide sequence: TGTGCCAGCATCCTAGGGACACTCGAGCAGTACTTC. Translating it yields CASILGTLEQYF.

This clonotype was picked up a small number of times. This rearrangement joins TRBV20-1 to TRBJ2-1, with no clear D. This CDR3 is 12 amino acids long. Between the trimmed V and J ends, which lost 6 bases and 5 bases, there was a span of 11 bases. Germline V gene data show CDR1 as DFQATT and CDR2 as SNEGSKA (reference sequence). The CDR3 region is CSAPRAHNEQFF. CDR3 nucleotide sequence: TGCAGTGCACCCCGGGCACACAATGAGCAGTTCTTC.

Many counts were recorded for this clonotype. The J gene is TRBJ2-3, the V gene TRBV6-1, with D unresolved. The CDR3 length is 16 residues. The germline CDR1 and CDR2 sequences are MNHNS and SASEGT. Trimming took off 2 bases at V and 6 bases at J, with 18 bases between the two ends. CDR3 DNA: TGTGCCAGCAGTGAATCCCACTCATCGATACAGGATACGCAGTATTTT. It specifies CASSESHSSIQDTQYF.

This clonotype appeared a few times. The gene calls are TRBV6-2 or TRBV6-3 and TRBJ2-1; D is unclear. There are 15 residues in the CDR3. Looked up from germline, CDR1 is MNHEY and CDR2 is SVGEGT. Deletions cut 2 bases from V and 5 bases from J, with 13 bases between. CDR3 DNA sequence: TGTGCCAGCAGTTACCTGTCGGCAGTAAACAATGAGCAGTTCTTC. This translates into CASSYLSAVNNEQFF.

This clonotype was seen ten or more times. This chain uses TRBV2 with TRBJ2-7; D gene ambiguous. The V end was cut by 4 bases, the J end by 5 bases, with 12 bases between. The CDR3 runs to 13 residues. In germline, CDR1 is SNHLY, CDR2 FYNNEI. CDR3: CASSVGNGHEQYF. The CDR3 DNA reads TGTGCCAGCAGTGTGGGTAATGGGCACGAGCAGTACTTC.

The genes are TRBV20-1 and TRBJ1-2, with 9 nucleotides matching TRBD1. The germline gives CDR1 DFQATT, CDR2 SNEGSKA (reference sequence). V trimming: 0 bases; J trimming: 4 bases; junction bases outside the gene matches: 6. The length of the CDR3 is 15 residues. CDR3 bases: TGCAGTGCTAGAGAGACAGGGGGAGCGACCTATGGCTACACCTTC. It specifies CSARETGGATYGYTF.

A few counts support this clonotype. In DNA, the CDR3 is TGTGCCAGCAGACCCGGGACGAGTAATTCACCCCTCCACTTT. It specifies CASRPGTSNSPLHF. V usage is TRBV27 and J usage is TRBJ1-6, with D perhaps TRBD1 (5 bases). Germline lookup yields CDR1 MNHEY and CDR2 SMNVEV (reference sequence). CDR3 length equals 14 residues. Between the trimmed V and J ends, which lost 6 bases and 6 bases, there was a span of 12 bases.

The genes are TRBV6-2 or TRBV6-3 and TRBJ1-6; the match to TRBD1 covers 7 bases. Unmatched junction bases numbered 4, after V lost 6 bases and J lost 5 bases. Germline lookup yields CDR1 MNHEY and CDR2 SVGEGT. CDR3 size: 14 residues. CDR3 loop: CASSYGTDNSPLHF. The CDR3 coding sequence is TGTGCCAGCAGCTACGGGACAGATAATTCACCCCTCCACTTT.

This clonotype was seen ten or more times. The rearrangement joins TRBV20-1 to TRBJ2-3, with 9 bases that match TRBD2. Trimming removed 3 bases from V and 1 base from J; junction bases left unmatched: 2. Germline-derived CDR1 and CDR2 are DFQATT and SNEGSKA (reference sequence). This CDR3 contains 14 residues. The CDR3 protein is CSASKREGTDTQYF. DNA for the CDR3: TGCAGTGCTAGTAAGCGGGAGGGCACAGATACGCAGTATTTT.

This clonotype was observed many times. The rearrangement joins TRBV6-1 to TRBJ1-1; no clear D. The CDR3 is 13 amino acids. Germline V gene lookup returns CDR1 MNHNS and CDR2 SASEGT. Trimming cost V 4 bases and J 4 bases, with 10 bases left between them. The DNA for the CDR3 is TGTGCCAGCAGTGTCCCCCAGATCACTGAAGCTTTCTTT. It specifies CASSVPQITEAFF.

Remarks on this clonotype: Possible read error: a much larger clone is one base away. The chain recombines TRBV9 with TRBJ2-3; TRBD2 is a possible D gene (6 bases). The CDR3 has 15 amino acids. Germline CDR1 reads SGDLS; CDR2 reads YYNGEE. Trimming left V 3 bases short and J 0 bases short, with 11 bases between. As DNA, the CDR3 is TGTGCCAGCAGCGCCCCCGGGACTAGCACAGATACGCAGTATTTT. Translated, it gives CASSAPGTSTDTQYF.

This clonotype was found many times. The J gene is TRBJ2-1, the V gene TRBV5-1, with a tentative D call TRBD2 (5 bases). The CDR3 runs to 16 residues. Trimming took off 4 bases at V and 0 bases at J, with 14 bases between the two ends. Germline-derived CDR1 and CDR2 are SGHRS and YFSETQ. The CDR3 is CASSLDWTSSYNEQFF. CDR3 bases: TGCGCCAGCAGCCTGGACTGGACGAGCTCCTACAATGAGCAGTTCTTC.

This chain connects TRBV27 to TRBJ1-2; D unresolved. The CDR3 runs 17 residues. The V gene's germline CDR1 is MNHEY and CDR2 SMNVEV (reference sequence). Trimming took 1 base from V and 4 from J, leaving 19 bases between them. The CDR3 sequence: CASSLFSVGRQGYGYTF. The CDR3 DNA sequence: TGTGCCAGCAGTTTATTCTCGGTCGGGAGACAAGGCTATGGCTACACCTTC.

CDR3 sequence reads: CASSREGLNTGELFF. Here the CDR3 DNA reads TGTGCCAGTAGTCGAGAGGGCCTGAACACCGGGGAGCTGTTTTTT. The V gene is TRBV19, the J gene TRBJ2-2, with TRBD2 as a possible D gene (5 bases). The CDR3 loop spans 15 amino acids. The V and J ends lost 5 bases and 1 base respectively, with 11 bases between them. Per germline, CDR1 LNHDA and CDR2 SQIVND (reference sequence). Complete variable domain (other parts from reference TRBV19 and TRBJ2-2): DGGITQSPKYLFRKEGQNVTLSCEQNLNHDAMYWYRQDPGQGLRLIYYSQIVNDFQKGDIAEGYSVSREKKESFPLTVTSAQKNPTAFYLCASSREGLNTGELFFGEGSRLTVL.

There are many counts of this clonotype. The chain combines TRBV28 with TRBJ2-7; the D gene is possibly TRBD2 (6 bases). This CDR3 spans 15 amino acids. V lost 6 bases, J lost 4 bases, and 19 bases lay in between. Looked up from germline, CDR1 is MDHEN and CDR2 is SYDVKM. Written as DNA, the CDR3 is TGTGCCAGCAGCGCCCGTAGGGGACTTTCTTACGAGCAGTACTTC. Its protein is CASSARRGLSYEQYF. The entire variable domain, with the rest obtained from reference TRBV28 and TRBJ2-7, is as follows: DVKVTQSSRYLVKRTGEKVFLECVQDMDHENMFWYRQDPGLGLRLIYFSYDVKMKEKGDIPEGYSVSREKKERFSLILESASTNQTSMYLCASSARRGLSYEQYFGPGTRLTVT.